This record concerns one T cell receptor beta chain sequence. This CDR3 is built from 12 residues. The germline CDR1 and CDR2 sequences are SGHRS and YFSETQ. The germline V and J ends were trimmed by 4 bases and 3 bases, with 8 bases remaining between them. The sample comes from a study of blood T cell repertoires in COVID-19. The wider study: Both acute and convalescent COVID-19 samples were obtained from the United States, Italy and Spain. The analysed material was cDNA or gDNA that came from T cells, B-cell-depleted T cells, or PBMCs.

Original handling: Quantification of nucleated cells was approximated via reference gene primer amplification. Clones were sequenced by immunoSEQ multiplex PCR, and TCRdb holds only the in-frame ones, with some missing. V, J and clone size were drawn from that table, and D and trimming were deduced from the DNA. The sample shows approximately 250,000 clones, around nine tenths of them seen only once. The receptor's source is a woman aged 60-70 years who had recovered from COVID-19. The chain combines TRBV5-1 with TRBJ2-7; unclear D gene. Sequences were obtained from peripheral blood. The CDR3 reads CASSDIDYEQYF. The CDR3 DNA reads TGCGCCAGCAGCGACATAGACTACGAGCAGTACTTC.